What follows are 29 T cell receptor beta chains derived from one specimen sequenced in a study of T cell clones after liver transplantation. TCRdb's table, derived via immunoSEQ multiplex PCR, lists solely in-frame clones and lacks some. This sample has 20,000 to 30,000 clones, with roughly 69% found just once. The material sequenced was CD4+ T cells from blood, taken before liver transplant. Receptor source: a human donor who received a liver transplant.

The chain employs TRBV19 and TRBJ1-1; D perhaps matches TRBD1 (5 bases). This CDR3 contains 20 residues. The V end lost 1 base, the J end lost 3 bases, and 27 bases lay between the germline ends. The germline CDR1 and CDR2 sequences are LNHDA and SQIVND (reference sequence). The CDR3 nucleotides are TGTGCCAGTAGTATAGGTGGGTACGGGGAGAACGGTGCGGGGGACACTGAAGCTTTCTTT. Its translation is CASSIGGYGENGAGDTEAFF. The full variable domain, with the rest looked up from reference TRBV19 and TRBJ1-1, is DGGITQSPKYLFRKEGQNVTLSCEQNLNHDAMYWYRQDPGQGLRLIYYSQIVNDFQKGDIAEGYSVSREKKESFPLTVTSAQKNPTAFYLCASSIGGYGENGAGDTEAFFGQGTRLTVV.

V and J are TRBV27 and TRBJ1-5, with TRBD1 matching over 8 bases. There are 14 residues in the CDR3. Looked up from germline, CDR1 is MNHEY and CDR2 is SMNVEV (reference sequence). V dropped 4 bases and J dropped 7; count of bases not matched to a gene: 6. CDR3 amino acids: CASSSQGAQQPQHF. In DNA form, the CDR3 reads TGTGCCAGCAGTTCTCAGGGGGCCCAACAGCCCCAGCATTTT.

This clone was seen only a few times. The rearrangement uses TRBV4-1 and TRBJ1-1, with 7 bases matching TRBD1. The CDR3 runs to 16 residues. The trim removed 1 base at V and 1 base at J, leaving 6 bases unmatched. Germline CDR1 MGHRA, CDR2 YSYEKL. The CDR3 sequence: CASSQGEGAANTEAFF. The CDR3 DNA follows: TGCGCCAGCAGCCAAGGAGAGGGGGCGGCGAACACTGAAGCTTTCTTT.

Only a few counts were recorded for this clone. J is TRBJ1-6 and V is TRBV2; the match to TRBD1 covers 10 bases. The V gene's germline CDR1 is SNHLY and CDR2 FYNNEI. Unmatched junction bases numbered 2, after V lost 3 bases and J lost 9 bases. The CDR3 is 14 amino acids. For the CDR3, the DNA is TGTGCCAGCAGTGAGGGGACAGGGGTTTCACCCCTCCACTTT. Protein: CASSEGTGVSPLHF. Full variable domain (rest looked up from reference TRBV2 and TRBJ1-6): EPEVTQTPSHQVTQMGQEVILRCVPISNHLYFYWYRQILGQKVEFLVSFYNNEISEKSEIFDDQFSVERPDGSNFTLKIRSTKLEDSAMYFCASSEGTGVSPLHFGNGTRLTVT.

The chain has TRBV10-2 and TRBJ2-2; 7 bases align to TRBD2. Germline V gene sequence: CDR1 WSHSY, CDR2 SAAADI. The trim removed 1 base at V and 6 bases at J, leaving 5 bases unmatched. The length of the CDR3 is 15 residues. The CDR3 DNA reads as TGCGCCAGCAGTGAGTGGCTGGGAGGGGCCGGGGAGCTGTTTTTT. This translates into CASSEWLGGAGELFF.

The chain recombines TRBV18 with TRBJ1-5; 9 bases match TRBD1. J was trimmed by 5 bases and V by 6 bases; bases with no gene match: 8. Germline-derived CDR1 and CDR2 are KGHSH and LQKENI. The CDR3 length is 15 residues. CDR3 coding DNA: TGTGCCAGCTCGCCCACAGGGGGCAGTTATCAGCCCCAGCATTTT. Its protein is CASSPTGGSYQPQHF. The full variable domain, with the rest looked up from reference TRBV18 and TRBJ1-5, is NAGVMQNPRHLVRRRGQEARLRCSPMKGHSHVYWYRQLPEEGLKFMVYLQKENIIDESGMPKERFSAEFPKEGPSILRIQQVVRGDSAAYFCASSPTGGSYQPQHFGDGTRLSIL.

The chain links TRBV6-1 to TRBJ2-7; D call uncertain. V lost 10 bases and J 7 bases, leaving 23 bases between the germline ends. The CDR3 extends over 14 amino acids. Germline values: CDR1 MNHNS, CDR2 SASEGT. The CDR3 DNA sequence: TGTGCCACCCAGCGTAATCCCTATACTTCGGAGCAGTACGTC. Its protein is CATQRNPYTSEQYV.

This clone was picked up a small number of times. The J gene is TRBJ2-1, the V gene TRBV29-1; the match to TRBD2 covers 10 bases. J lost 4 bases, V lost 4 bases, and 7 bases had no gene match. Germline loops: CDR1 SQVTM, CDR2 ANQGSEA. The CDR3 contains 15 residues. Here the CDR3 reads CSVGLGTSVYNEQFF. The CDR3 coding sequence is TGCAGCGTTGGCCTCGGGACTAGCGTGTACAATGAGCAGTTCTTC.

The chain carries TRBV6-1 and TRBJ2-4; D uncertain. The V gene's germline CDR1 is MNHNS and CDR2 SASEGT. This CDR3 contains 13 residues. Between the trimmed V and J ends, which lost 9 bases and 0 bases, there was a span of 9 bases. In DNA, the CDR3 is TGTGCCAGTACAGATTTAGCCAAAAACATTCAGTACTTC. It codes for CASTDLAKNIQYF.

The chain recombines TRBV27 with TRBJ2-1; D is perhaps TRBD2 (6 bases). The CDR3 is 16 amino acids. The germline V and J ends were trimmed by 6 bases and 5 bases, with 20 bases remaining between them. From germline, CDR1 is MNHEY and CDR2 SMNVEV (reference sequence). Here the CDR3 reads CASSPDFGRLNNEQFF. For the CDR3, the DNA is TGTGCCAGCAGCCCTGATTTCGGGAGATTAAACAATGAGCAGTTCTTC.

Regarding this clone: One end of the junction does not line up with germline, which may come from a read error. The CDR3 loop reads CAISPEGLGGCTF. CDR3 DNA: TGTGCCATCAGTCCTGAGGGGCTCGGTGGCTGCACCTTC. The gene calls are TRBV10-3 and TRBJ1-2, with D perhaps matching TRBD1 (5 bases). The length of the CDR3 is 13 residues. Germline V lookup: CDR1 ENHRY, CDR2 SYGVKD.

The chain couples TRBV28 to TRBJ1-5; 8 bases agree with TRBD1. After removal of 6 bases from V and 11 bases from J, the junction contained 15 bases not matched to a gene. Germline V gives CDR1 MDHEN, CDR2 SYDVKM. The CDR3 totals 15 residues. As DNA, the CDR3 is TGTGCCAGCAGACCTGGACAGGGCGTTCCCCAGTCCCAGCATTTT. Translated: CASRPGQGVPQSQHF. Using reference TRBV28 and TRBJ1-5 for the parts outside the CDR3, the full variable domain is DVKVTQSSRYLVKRTGEKVFLECVQDMDHENMFWYRQDPGLGLRLIYFSYDVKMKEKGDIPEGYSVSREKKERFSLILESASTNQTSMYLCASRPGQGVPQSQHFGDGTRLSIL.

This clone has a handful of counts. The chain links TRBV7-9 to TRBJ2-5; possible D gene TRBD1, 6 bases. V dropped 4 bases and J dropped 4 bases, with 10 bases sitting between them. Germline V gives CDR1 SEHNR, CDR2 FQNEAQ (reference sequence). The CDR3 spans 13 residues. The chain's CDR3 is CASSSRGPETQYF. CDR3 in DNA: TGTGCCAGCAGCTCCAGGGGCCCAGAGACCCAGTACTTC.

This clone was observed a single time. This chain joins TRBV19 and TRBJ2-2, with 10 positions matching TRBD1. CDR1 is LNHDA and CDR2 is SQIVND in the germline V gene (reference sequence). This CDR3 region has 15 residues. Trimming cost V 9 bases and J 7 bases; bases outside gene matches: 11. CDR3 coding DNA: TGTGCCAGCGCTCCGGGACAGGGGATCGTCGGGGAGCTGTTTTTT. The encoded protein is CASAPGQGIVGELFF.

The rearrangement joins TRBV15 to TRBJ1-2; tentatively, D is TRBD1 (5 bases). This CDR3 is 15 amino acids long. V shed 0 bases and J shed 11 bases, with 19 bases lying between them. The V gene's germline CDR1 is LNHNV and CDR2 YYDKDF (reference sequence). Written as DNA, the CDR3 is TGTGCCACCAGCAGAGATTTAGGGACGGAGAGCGGGTACACCTTC. This encodes CATSRDLGTESGYTF.

This clone is deemed medium-sized. This chain joins TRBV18 and TRBJ1-4; tentative D call: TRBD1 (5 bases). CDR1 and CDR2 (germline): KGHSH, LQKENI. Trimming took off 3 bases at V and 5 bases at J, with 7 bases between the two ends. CDR3 length: 13 residues. CDR3: CASSPDSNEKLFF. Here the CDR3 DNA reads TGTGCCAGCTCACCTGACAGCAATGAAAAACTGTTTTTT.

This clone was seen a few times. The same CDR3 arises from other DNA sequences in this sample as well. The chain recombines TRBV7-8 with TRBJ2-5; D uncertain. CDR3 length equals 14 residues. Germline V lookup: CDR1 SGHVS, CDR2 FQNEAQ. With 1 base removed from V and 0 bases from J, the gap between germline ends came to 6 bases. The CDR3 region is CASSLDRNQETQYF. CDR3 DNA sequence: TGTGCCAGCAGCTTAGACAGAAACCAAGAGACCCAGTACTTC.

The chain links TRBV9 to TRBJ2-3; TRBD2 is a possible D gene (6 bases). The CDR3 has 14 residues. Germline assignment: CDR1 SGDLS and CDR2 YYNGEE. Trimming removed 6 bases at V and 6 bases at J, with 17 bases between. The CDR3, as DNA: TGTGCCAGCAACCCTAGCGCCCTCGGGGATACGCAGTATTTT. Translated, it gives CASNPSALGDTQYF.

The CDR3: CASSLGAVTTTDTQYF. The CDR3 DNA reads as TGCGCCAGCAGCTTGGGAGCGGTGACGACGACAGATACGCAGTATTTT. The J gene is TRBJ2-3, the V gene TRBV5-1; tentative D call: TRBD2 (5 bases). The V and J ends lost 0 bases and 3 bases respectively, with 14 bases between them. This CDR3 has 16 residues. The germline CDR1 and CDR2 sequences are SGHRS and YFSETQ.

The chain employs TRBV19 and TRBJ1-2; weak D call: TRBD1 (5 bases). Germline values: CDR1 LNHDA, CDR2 SQIVND (reference sequence). The germline V and J ends were trimmed by 4 bases and 4 bases, with 16 bases remaining between them. The CDR3 has 15 amino acids. CDR3 sequence: CASSTQDDRRYGYTF. DNA of the CDR3: TGTGCCAGTAGTACGCAGGACGACAGACGCTATGGCTACACCTTC.

The chain joins TRBV27 to TRBJ1-5; no clear D. Trimming removed 5 bases from V and 3 bases from J, with 20 bases in between. The CDR3 spans 17 residues. Germline CDR1 MNHEY, CDR2 SMNVEV (reference sequence). The DNA of the CDR3 is TGTGCCAGCAGTGCGAGGGCCTCCCCCATGGCCAATCAGCCCCAGCATTTT. Its protein product is CASSARASPMANQPQHF.

In its sample, this clone was seen a few times. V is TRBV28 and J is TRBJ2-3; the match to TRBD2 covers 8 bases. V trimming: 2 bases; J trimming: 1 base; junction bases outside the gene matches: 2. Germline CDR1 reads MDHEN; CDR2 reads SYDVKM. The CDR3 is 15 residues long. The CDR3 sequence: CASSLGTRGTDTQYF. As DNA, the CDR3 is TGTGCCAGCAGTTTAGGGACTAGGGGCACAGATACGCAGTATTTT. Supplemented by reference TRBV28 and TRBJ2-3, the full variable domain reads DVKVTQSSRYLVKRTGEKVFLECVQDMDHENMFWYRQDPGLGLRLIYFSYDVKMKEKGDIPEGYSVSREKKERFSLILESASTNQTSMYLCASSLGTRGTDTQYFGPGTRLTVL.

This clone was detected only a few times. The chain couples TRBV30 to TRBJ1-5; TRBD1 is a possible D gene (5 bases). This CDR3 comprises 16 residues. The V end lost 0 bases, the J end lost 2 bases, and 14 bases lay between the germline ends. Per the germline V gene, CDR1 is GTSNPN and CDR2 is SVGIG (reference sequence). CDR3 amino acids: CAWSVGSGGGNQPQHF. The CDR3 nucleotides read TGTGCCTGGAGTGTAGGCTCAGGAGGGGGCAATCAGCCCCAGCATTTT.

With regard to this clone: Other DNA sequences within the sample encode an identical CDR3. CDR3 DNA sequence: TGCAGCGTTGGACAGGGCGGCTACAATGAGCAGTTCTTC. Translating it yields CSVGQGGYNEQFF. This chain links TRBV29-1 with TRBJ2-1, with TRBD1 identical over 7 bases. CDR1 is SQVTM, CDR2 ANQGSEA, per germline. V was clipped by 4 bases and J by 3 bases; unmatched bases: 3. The CDR3 has 13 amino acids.

The chain is built from TRBV4-1 and TRBJ1-4; tentative D call: TRBD1 (5 bases). This CDR3 is built from 15 residues. V lost 0 bases to trimming and J lost 11 bases, with 16 bases between them. In germline, CDR1 is MGHRA, CDR2 YSYEKL. The CDR3 protein is CASSQDKQVRHKLFF. CDR3 bases: TGCGCCAGCAGCCAAGATAAACAGGTTCGTCATAAACTGTTTTTT.

The V and J genes are TRBV19 and TRBJ1-2, with D possibly being TRBD1 (6 bases). CDR1 and CDR2 (germline): LNHDA, SQIVND (reference sequence). V lost 2 bases and J 2 bases, leaving 12 bases between the germline ends. The CDR3 loop spans 15 amino acids. The CDR3 DNA is TGTGCCAGTAGTATAACAACGGACAGAAACTATGGCTACACCTTC. Protein: CASSITTDRNYGYTF.

This clone was found once. This sequence joins TRBV6-6 and TRBJ2-7; no definite D call. Trimming shortened V by 0 bases and J by 6 bases, and 9 bases separated the two germline ends. CDR1 and CDR2 (germline): MNHNY, SVGAGI (reference sequence). This CDR3 comprises 13 residues. The CDR3, as DNA: TGTGCCAGCAGTTACTCGTTATCCCCCGAGCAGTACGTC. It encodes CASSYSLSPEQYV.

The chain is built from TRBV5-8 and TRBJ1-1; D perhaps matches TRBD1 (5 bases). V lost 6 bases to trimming and J lost 5 bases, with 14 bases between them. CDR3 length equals 13 residues. Germline V gene sequence: CDR1 SGHTS, CDR2 YDEGEE. Here the CDR3 reads CASISIRVTEAFF. The CDR3 coding sequence is TGTGCCAGCATCTCTATCAGGGTTACTGAAGCTTTCTTT. Full variable domain (rest looked up from reference TRBV5-8 and TRBJ1-1): EAGVTQSPTHLIKTRGQQATLRCSPISGHTSVYWYQQALGLGLQFLLWYDEGEERNRGNFPPRFSGRQFPNYSSELNVNALELEDSALYLCASISIRVTEAFFGQGTRLTVV.

The rearrangement links TRBV6-1 to TRBJ2-2; 7 bases map to TRBD2. Germline CDR1 MNHNS, CDR2 SASEGT. This CDR3 is 17 amino acids long. Trimming at V came to 4 bases and at J to 3 bases, leaving 11 bases not matched to a gene. In DNA, the CDR3 is TGTGCCAGCAGTGGCCGACGGCAAGCGGGGCACACCGGGGAGCTGTTTTTT. Its protein is CASSGRRQAGHTGELFF.